One and the same sample provided the 17 T cell receptor beta chains below, sequenced in a study of T cells after yellow fever vaccination. From the 5' RACE reads, TCRdb called clonotypes with MiXCR, one entry per CDR3 protein. The sample contains 200,000 to 250,000 distinct CDR3 sequences, less than 9% of which appear only once. Sequenced here: CD4+ T cells sorted from PBMCs, sampled 15 days after the yellow fever booster vaccination. The receptors derive from a man under 40 who received the YFV17D yellow fever vaccine.

Note on this clonotype: A much larger clone lies a single base off, so this may be a read error. The V gene is TRBV10-3, the J gene TRBJ2-2, with D perhaps TRBD1 (6 bases). Trimming left V 10 bases short and J 5 bases short, with 11 bases between. The CDR3 length is 12 residues. Looked up from germline, CDR1 is ENHRY and CDR2 is SYGVKD. The DNA of the CDR3 is TGTGCCAAAGGACAGACTACCGGGGAGCTGTTTTTT. Translating gives CAKGQTTGELFF.

This clonotype was observed a few times. This sequence joins TRBV7-2 and TRBJ2-5, with a weak D call TRBD2 (6 bases). The germline V and J ends were trimmed by 5 bases and 2 bases, with 15 bases remaining between them. In germline, CDR1 is SGHTA, CDR2 FQGNSA. The CDR3 has 15 residues. This CDR3 reads CASSNGAGLQETQYF. CDR3 sequence (DNA): TGTGCCAGCAGCAATGGGGCGGGGCTGCAAGAGACCCAGTACTTC. The full variable domain, with the rest looked up from reference TRBV7-2 and TRBJ2-5, is GAGVSQSPSNKVTEKGKDVELRCDPISGHTALYWYRQSLGQGLEFLIYFQGNSAPDKSGLPSDRFSAERTGGSVSTLTIQRTQQEDSAVYLCASSNGAGLQETQYFGPGTRLLVL.

This clonotype was detected many times. The chain joins TRBV20-1 to TRBJ2-1; TRBD2 matches 8 bases. Trimming took 3 bases from V and 5 from J; bases not matched to a gene: 6. Germline V lookup: CDR1 DFQATT, CDR2 SNEGSKA (reference sequence). The CDR3 is 14 amino acids. The CDR3 loop is CSASPGGGDNEQFF. Written as DNA, the CDR3 is TGCAGTGCTAGCCCGGGAGGGGGGGACAATGAGCAGTTCTTC.

This clonotype occurred a few times. The chain recombines TRBV5-5 with TRBJ2-1; no clear D. V dropped 2 bases and J dropped 5 bases, with 5 bases sitting between them. The CDR3 spans 12 residues. Per the germline V gene, CDR1 is SGHKS and CDR2 is YYEKEE (reference sequence). This CDR3 is CASSFIHNEQFF. The CDR3 DNA reads TGTGCCAGCAGCTTTATTCACAATGAGCAGTTCTTC.

J is TRBJ2-3 and V is TRBV13, with D unresolved. The CDR3 runs 14 residues. Germline V gives CDR1 PRHDT, CDR2 FYEKMQ (reference sequence). The CDR3 coding sequence is TGTGTCACACACGCGTATACTAGCACAGATACGCAGTATTTT. Translation gives CVTHAYTSTDTQYF.

This clonotype was recorded many times. This chain joins TRBV18 and TRBJ2-1; 9 bases match TRBD2. The germline gives CDR1 KGHSH, CDR2 LQKENI. The CDR3 has 16 amino acids. V was pared by 3 bases and J by 2 bases, with 5 bases of the junction left unmatched. CDR3 amino acids: CASSPVASGTYNEQFF. Written as DNA, the CDR3 is TGTGCCAGCTCACCTGTGGCTAGCGGGACCTACAATGAGCAGTTCTTC.

This clonotype was seen a few times. The rearrangement links TRBV15 to TRBJ2-3; maybe TRBD1 (5 bases). V dropped 0 bases and J dropped 9 bases, with 19 bases sitting between them. CDR1 and CDR2 from the germline V gene are LNHNV and YYDKDF (reference sequence). The CDR3 covers 16 residues. The CDR3 nucleotides are TGTGCCACCAGCAGAGATAGGGGCCCCCAAGATCGGACGCAGTATTTT. Its translation is CATSRDRGPQDRTQYF. Full variable domain (outside the CDR3, taken from reference TRBV15 and TRBJ2-3): DAMVIQNPRYQVTQFGKPVTLSCSQTLNHNVMYWYQQKSSQAPKLLFHYYDKDFNNEADTPDNFQSRRPNTSFCFLDIRSPGLGDTAMYLCATSRDRGPQDRTQYFGPGTRLTVL.

In the case of this clonotype: A much larger clone is a single base away; this may be a read error. The J gene is TRBJ2-5, the V gene TRBV20-1; TRBD2 agrees at 12 bases. The CDR3 runs to 15 residues. Trimming at V came to 6 bases and at J to 2 bases, leaving 7 bases not matched to a gene. Germline V gives CDR1 DFQATT, CDR2 SNEGSKA (reference sequence). CDR3 sequence: CSAGRTSGTQETQYF. The CDR3 DNA sequence: TGCAGTGCGGGACGGACTAGCGGGACGCAAGAGACCCAGTACTTC.

The chain uses TRBV7-9 and TRBJ1-1, with D hard to call. The V end lost 6 bases, the J end lost 0 bases, and 8 bases lay between the germline ends. The CDR3 contains 13 residues. Per the germline V gene, CDR1 is SEHNR and CDR2 is FQNEAQ (reference sequence). The CDR3 DNA reads as TGTGCCAGCAGGGCACGCATGAACACTGAAGCTTTCTTT. This sequence encodes CASRARMNTEAFF.

This clonotype was picked up many times. An end of the junction does not agree with germline; a read error may underlie this. The gene calls are TRBV5-1 and TRBJ2-7; D possibly corresponds to TRBD1 (6 bases). CDR3 size: 13 residues. The germline CDR1 and CDR2 sequences are SGHRS and YFSETQ. The CDR3 nucleotides are TGTGCCAGCAGTTCTCAGGGGACGTACGAGCAGTACTTC. Translating gives CASSSQGTYEQYF.

The chain employs TRBV28 and TRBJ1-4, with D perhaps TRBD1 (5 bases). The V end was cut by 3 bases, the J end by 4 bases, with 12 bases between. Germline V gene data show CDR1 as MDHEN and CDR2 as SYDVKM. CDR3 length: 15 residues. CDR3 coding DNA: TGTGCCAGCAGTTTCCGGGACGGTGGTAATGAAAAACTGTTTTTT. Translation: CASSFRDGGNEKLFF.

The chain carries TRBV27 and TRBJ1-5; the D gene is possibly TRBD1 (5 bases). The CDR3 has 16 amino acids. Germline CDR1 and CDR2: MNHEY and SMNVEV (reference sequence). The V and J ends lost 5 bases and 2 bases respectively, with 16 bases between them. The CDR3 loop reads CASSRGTGQGNQPQHF. For the CDR3, the DNA is TGTGCCAGCAGTCGGGGGACCGGCCAGGGCAATCAGCCCCAGCATTTT.

This clonotype was seen repeatedly, ten times or more. This sequence joins TRBV3-1 and TRBJ1-5, with no clear D. Germline V lookup: CDR1 LGHDT, CDR2 YNNKEL (reference sequence). The V gene lost 3 bases and the J gene lost 4 bases, with 7 bases spanning the gap. This CDR3 comprises 13 residues. CDR3 in DNA: TGTGCCAGCAGCCAGGCGGGAAATCAGCCCCAGCATTTT. This gives the protein CASSQAGNQPQHF.

This clonotype was seen a few times. The CDR3 loop is CASSPRLAGEPGELFF. The CDR3 DNA is TGTGCCAGTAGTCCACGACTAGCGGGAGAACCCGGGGAGCTGTTTTTT. This chain uses TRBV19 with TRBJ2-2; TRBD2 agrees at 12 bases. CDR3 size: 16 residues. V shed 5 bases, J shed 6 bases, and the junction held 7 bases outside the gene matches. Germline V gene sequence: CDR1 LNHDA, CDR2 SQIVND (reference sequence).

The chain has TRBV29-1 and TRBJ2-7, with D unclear. CDR3 size: 10 residues. Germline values: CDR1 SQVTM, CDR2 ANQGSEA. V was clipped by 6 bases and J by 2 bases, with 5 bases between them. As DNA, the CDR3 is TGCAGCGTGGTGACCTACGAGCAGTACTTC. It specifies CSVVTYEQYF.

In its sample, this clonotype was seen many times. The gene calls are TRBV5-1 and TRBJ1-2, with 8 bases that match TRBD1. This CDR3 is 14 amino acids long. CDR1 is SGHRS and CDR2 is YFSETQ in the germline V gene. J lost 8 bases, V lost 0 bases, and 6 bases had no gene match. The DNA of the CDR3 is TGCGCCAGCAGCTTGGAAGGACAGGGTGGCGGCTACACCTTC. Translated, it gives CASSLEGQGGGYTF.

This clonotype has ten or more counts. The chain couples TRBV20-1 to TRBJ1-5; D ambiguous. The V and J ends lost 5 bases and 0 bases respectively, with 8 bases between them. The CDR3 loop spans 13 amino acids. CDR1 and CDR2 from the germline V gene are DFQATT and SNEGSKA (reference sequence). The chain's CDR3 is CSAAVNSNQPQHF. For the CDR3, the DNA is TGCAGTGCTGCCGTTAATAGCAATCAGCCCCAGCATTTT.